This T cell receptor beta chain was identified during a study of blood T cell repertoires in COVID-19. CDR3 size: 14 residues. The V gene's germline CDR1 is SGHTA and CDR2 FQGNSA. Trimming left V 5 bases short and J 1 base short, with 11 bases between. Original handling: Reference gene primer amplification in the assay estimated nucleated cell counts. Clones were read by immunoSEQ multiplex PCR, and TCRdb kept only the in-frame ones, dropping some. Clone size and the V and J calls come from that table; the DNA yielded D and trimming. The sample shows about 120,000 clones, approximately 80% of them seen only once.

The sample taken for sequencing was peripheral blood. The chain joins TRBV7-2 to TRBJ1-1; D gene ambiguous. The sequence derives from a woman aged 70-85 years with acute or convalescent COVID-19. DNA for the CDR3: TGTGCCAGCAGCCCGTATTCGGGGAACACTGAAGCTTTCTTT. Translating gives CASSPYSGNTEAFF.